This TCR beta chain emerged from a study of CD8+CD57+ T cells in acquired aplastic anemia. In the study overall: On average, sorted CD4+ and CD8+ cells gave 2.5 to 4 ug of DNA.

CDR3 and TCR beta VDJ profiling relied on genomic DNA as the template. TCRdb called the reads again in MiXCR, with one record for every CDR3 protein. The data contain some 150,000 distinct CDR3 sequences, 40% to 45% of them singletons. Regarding this clonotype: Its antigen is unknown.

Study-wide results and limits: The study found no significant CD8+ Simpson's diversity difference between patients and controls.

CDR1 ENHRY and CDR2 SYGVKD come from the germline V gene. This CDR3 comprises 15 residues. V dropped 6 bases and J dropped 1 base, with 14 bases sitting between them. Sequenced: sorted CD4+, CD8+, or CD8+CD57+ T cells (not recorded which) from PBMCs. This sequence joins TRBV10-3 and TRBJ2-3, with D perhaps TRBD1 or TRBD2 (6 bases each). The clonotype originates from a human donor in good health, serving as a control. Written as DNA, the CDR3 is TGTGCCATCAGCGATAGGGGGGCCCGCACAGATACGCAGTATTTT. It is translated as CAISDRGARTDTQYF.